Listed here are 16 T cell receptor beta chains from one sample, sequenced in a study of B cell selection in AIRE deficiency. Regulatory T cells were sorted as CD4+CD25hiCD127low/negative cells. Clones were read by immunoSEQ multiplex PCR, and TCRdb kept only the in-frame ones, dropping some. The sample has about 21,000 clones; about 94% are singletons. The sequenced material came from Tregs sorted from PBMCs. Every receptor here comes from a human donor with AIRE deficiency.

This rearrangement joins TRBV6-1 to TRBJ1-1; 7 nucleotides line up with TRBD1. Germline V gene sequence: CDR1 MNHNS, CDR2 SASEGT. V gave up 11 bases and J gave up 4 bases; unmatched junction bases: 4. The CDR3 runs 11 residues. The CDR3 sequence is CACTGVTEAFF. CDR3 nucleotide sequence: TGTGCCTGCACAGGGGTCACTGAAGCTTTCTTT.

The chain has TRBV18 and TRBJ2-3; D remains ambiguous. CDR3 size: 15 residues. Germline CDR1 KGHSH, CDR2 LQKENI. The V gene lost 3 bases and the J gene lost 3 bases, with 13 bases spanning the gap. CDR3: CASSPNTAYTDTQYF. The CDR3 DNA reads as TGTGCCAGCTCACCTAATACAGCCTATACAGATACGCAGTATTTT.

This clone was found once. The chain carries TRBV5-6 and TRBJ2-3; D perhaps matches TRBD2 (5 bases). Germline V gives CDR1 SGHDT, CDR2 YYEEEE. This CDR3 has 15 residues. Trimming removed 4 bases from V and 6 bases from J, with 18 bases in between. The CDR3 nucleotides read TGTGCCAGCAGCCACCGATCGGGATCGGAGGATACGCAGTATTTT. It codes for CASSHRSGSEDTQYF.

The CDR3: CASSLFSHGTDYEQYF. The CDR3 bases are TGTGCCAGCAGCCTGTTCTCCCACGGGACTGATTACGAGCAGTACTTC. The chain couples TRBV5-4 to TRBJ2-7, with a weak D call TRBD2 (6 bases). Germline V gene data show CDR1 as SGHNT and CDR2 as YYREEE (reference sequence). V was trimmed by 4 bases and J by 4 bases, leaving 21 bases between them. The CDR3 extends over 16 amino acids.

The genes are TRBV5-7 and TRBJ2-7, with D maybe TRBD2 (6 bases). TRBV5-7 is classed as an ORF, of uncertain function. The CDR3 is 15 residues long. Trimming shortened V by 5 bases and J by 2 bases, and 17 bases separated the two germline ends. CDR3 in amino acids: CASRKGSRETYEQYF. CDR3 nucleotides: TGTGCCAGCAGAAAGGGGTCGCGGGAAACCTACGAGCAGTACTTC.

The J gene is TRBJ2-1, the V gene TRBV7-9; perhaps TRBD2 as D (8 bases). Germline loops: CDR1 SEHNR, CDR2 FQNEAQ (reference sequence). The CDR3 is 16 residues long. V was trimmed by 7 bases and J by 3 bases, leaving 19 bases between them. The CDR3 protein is CASIRGGGRSYNEQFF. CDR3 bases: TGTGCCAGCATCCGAGGGGGCGGGAGGAGCTACAATGAGCAGTTCTTC.

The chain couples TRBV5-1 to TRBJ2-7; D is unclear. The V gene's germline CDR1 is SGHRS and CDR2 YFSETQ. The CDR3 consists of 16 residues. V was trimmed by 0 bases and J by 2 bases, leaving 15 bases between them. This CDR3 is CASSLGIGQKTYEQYF. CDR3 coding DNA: TGCGCCAGCAGCTTGGGCATTGGTCAGAAGACCTACGAGCAGTACTTC.

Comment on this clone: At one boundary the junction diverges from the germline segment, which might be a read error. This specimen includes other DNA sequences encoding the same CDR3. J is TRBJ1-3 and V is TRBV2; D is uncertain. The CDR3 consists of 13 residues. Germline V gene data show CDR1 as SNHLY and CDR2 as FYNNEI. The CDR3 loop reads CASRISSGNTIYF. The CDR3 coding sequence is TGCGCCAGCAGAATTTCCTCTGGAAACACCATATATTTT.

In DNA form, the CDR3 reads TGTGCCAGCACCAGCCAAGGGGGCGGGAGGGTGGCGCAGTATTTT. Protein sequence: CASTSQGGGRVAQYF. The chain combines TRBV28 with TRBJ2-3; 9 nucleotides match TRBD2. This CDR3 contains 15 residues. The J segment lost 10 bases and the V segment lost 7 bases, leaving 15 bases of the junction unmatched. CDR1 and CDR2 from the germline V gene are MDHEN and SYDVKM. The variable domain in full, completed from reference TRBV28 and TRBJ2-3, reads DVKVTQSSRYLVKRTGEKVFLECVQDMDHENMFWYRQDPGLGLRLIYFSYDVKMKEKGDIPEGYSVSREKKERFSLILESASTNQTSMYLCASTSQGGGRVAQYFGPGTRLTVL.

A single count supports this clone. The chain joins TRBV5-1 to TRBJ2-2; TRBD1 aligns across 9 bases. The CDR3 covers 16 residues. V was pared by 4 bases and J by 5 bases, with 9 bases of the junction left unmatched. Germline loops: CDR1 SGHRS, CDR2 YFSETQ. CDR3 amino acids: CASSLRPGTGTGELFF. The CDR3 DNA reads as TGCGCCAGCAGCCTCCGTCCCGGGACAGGGACCGGGGAGCTGTTTTTT. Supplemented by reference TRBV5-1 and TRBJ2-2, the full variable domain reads KAGVTQTPRYLIKTRGQQVTLSCSPISGHRSVSWYQQTPGQGLQFLFEYFSETQRNKGNFPGRFSGRQFSNSRSEMNVSTLELGDSALYLCASSLRPGTGTGELFFGEGSRLTVL.

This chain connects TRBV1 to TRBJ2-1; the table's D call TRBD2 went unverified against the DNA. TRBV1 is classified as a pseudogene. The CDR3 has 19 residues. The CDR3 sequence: CTSSQAPVLVRSSYNEQFF. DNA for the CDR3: TGCACCAGCAGCCAAGCGCCTGTCCTGGTGCGTAGCTCCTACAATGAGCAGTTCTTC.

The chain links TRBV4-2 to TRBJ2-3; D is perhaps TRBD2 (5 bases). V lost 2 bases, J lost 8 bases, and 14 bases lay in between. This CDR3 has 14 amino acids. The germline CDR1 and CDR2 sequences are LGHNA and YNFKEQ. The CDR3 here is CASSQRESAGTQYF. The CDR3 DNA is TGTGCCAGCAGCCAAAGGGAAAGCGCGGGTACGCAGTATTTT.

The CDR3 coding sequence is TGTGCCAGTCGCGACAGGGTAGGCTATGGCTACACCTTC. It specifies CASRDRVGYGYTF. The chain combines TRBV19 with TRBJ1-2; 7 nucleotides align to TRBD1. Germline V CDR1 and CDR2: LNHDA, SQIVND (reference sequence). The CDR3 length is 13 residues. Losses at the gene ends were 8 bases for V and 4 bases for J; bases not matched to a gene: 7.

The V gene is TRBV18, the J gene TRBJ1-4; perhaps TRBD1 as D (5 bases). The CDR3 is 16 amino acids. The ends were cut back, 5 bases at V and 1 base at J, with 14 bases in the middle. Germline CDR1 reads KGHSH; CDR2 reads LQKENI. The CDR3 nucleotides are TGTGCCAGCTCAAAACCACAGGTGGGAACTAATGAAAAACTGTTTTTT. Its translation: CASSKPQVGTNEKLFF.

CDR3 sequence reads: CASSIQGAVTEAFF. The CDR3, as DNA: TGTGCCAGTAGTATCCAGGGGGCCGTCACTGAAGCTTTCTTT. The chain is built from TRBV19 and TRBJ1-1; 8 bases fit TRBD1. Germline V lookup: CDR1 LNHDA, CDR2 SQIVND (reference sequence). The CDR3 is made up of 14 amino acids. J was trimmed by 4 bases and V by 3 bases; bases with no gene match: 4.

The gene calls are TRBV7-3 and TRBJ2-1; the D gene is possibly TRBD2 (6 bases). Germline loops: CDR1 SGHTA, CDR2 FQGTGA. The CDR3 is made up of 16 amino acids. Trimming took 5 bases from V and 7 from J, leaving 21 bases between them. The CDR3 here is CASSLAGTRAGNEQFF. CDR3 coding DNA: TGTGCCAGCAGCCTAGCCGGGACTCGTGCAGGGAATGAGCAGTTCTTC.